Listed below are T cell receptor beta chains from one sample, sequenced in a study of blood T cells in healthy people across ages. TCRdb fed the 5' RACE reads into MiXCR, producing one record per CDR3 protein. Among about 780,000 distinct CDR3 sequences listed, about 46% were seen once. Source material: blood. The receptors come from a man aged 80 or over in good health. Each CDR3 is given with its conserved first and last residue. The order of the fields is clone size, V gene, J gene, D gene, CDR3 DNA, CDR3 protein. A D gene is named only where the DNA matches it firmly. The size field is filled for only some rows; it gives once, few, many or a size class.

abundance: -
v_gene: TRBV30
j_gene: TRBJ2-1
d_gene: TRBD2
CDR3nt: TGTGCCTGGAGTGTACAAGCGGGAGTTGGTGAGCAGTTCTTC
CDR3aa: CAWSVQAGVGEQFF

abundance: -
v_gene: TRBV29-1
j_gene: TRBJ2-5
d_gene: -
CDR3nt: TGCAGCGTTGTTCGGGCCGAGGGGCCAGAGACCCGGTACTTC
CDR3aa: CSVVRAEGPETRYF

abundance: few
v_gene: TRBV10-3
j_gene: TRBJ2-1
d_gene: TRBD2
CDR3nt: TGTGCCATCAGGCTAAATAGCGGGAGTAATGATGAGCAGTTCTTC
CDR3aa: CAIRLNSGSNDEQFF

abundance: -
v_gene: TRBV12-3/TRBV12-4
j_gene: TRBJ2-1
d_gene: -
CDR3nt: TGTGCCAGCAGTTTAGGGCTAACGAGCTCCTACAATGAGCAGTTCTTC
CDR3aa: CASSLGLTSSYNEQFF

abundance: -
v_gene: TRBV20-1
j_gene: TRBJ2-7
d_gene: -
CDR3nt: TGCAGTGCGTTTCATCTTTACTACAATGAGCAGTACTTC
CDR3aa: CSAFHLYYNEQYF

abundance: -
v_gene: TRBV5-1
j_gene: TRBJ2-3
d_gene: TRBD2
CDR3nt: TGCGCCAGCAGGGCTAGCGGGTCGAGTAGGGAGTATTTT
CDR3aa: CASRASGSSREYF

abundance: -
v_gene: TRBV5-1
j_gene: TRBJ2-3
d_gene: -
CDR3nt: TGCGCCAGCAGCTTGTCGTCTGAGGAGGCCGATACGCAGTATTTT
CDR3aa: CASSLSSEEADTQYF

abundance: -
v_gene: TRBV10-3
j_gene: TRBJ2-5
d_gene: -
CDR3nt: TGTGCCATCTCTCAGGGAAAGGGGGAGACCCAGTACTTC
CDR3aa: CAISQGKGETQYF

abundance: -
v_gene: TRBV9
j_gene: TRBJ1-1
d_gene: -
CDR3nt: TGTGCCAGCAGCGTCAGCGGGGGGGTTGACACTGAAGCTTTCTTT
CDR3aa: CASSVSGGVDTEAFF

abundance: -
v_gene: TRBV28
j_gene: TRBJ1-2
d_gene: -
CDR3nt: TGTGCCAGCAGCCCACCGGAGCGGCCGGGATATGGCTACACCTTC
CDR3aa: CASSPPERPGYGYTF

abundance: few
v_gene: TRBV12-3/TRBV12-4
j_gene: TRBJ1-6
d_gene: -
CDR3nt: TGTGCCAGCAGTTTTTCGAGTTCACCCCTCCACTTT
CDR3aa: CASSFSSSPLHF

abundance: -
v_gene: TRBV7-9
j_gene: TRBJ1-2
d_gene: -
CDR3nt: TGTGCCAGCAGTGACACTTCTTCGGTCTATGGCTACACCTTC
CDR3aa: CASSDTSSVYGYTF

abundance: -
v_gene: TRBV20-1
j_gene: TRBJ2-1
d_gene: -
CDR3nt: TGCAGTGCTAGGACTCCTCCTGCCGATAATGAGCAGTTCTTC
CDR3aa: CSARTPPADNEQFF

abundance: few
v_gene: TRBV28
j_gene: TRBJ2-1
d_gene: -
CDR3nt: TGTGCCAGCAGTTTAGTGGGACCAAACAATGAGCAGTTCTTC
CDR3aa: CASSLVGPNNEQFF

abundance: many
v_gene: TRBV4-3
j_gene: TRBJ2-1
d_gene: TRBD2
CDR3nt: TGCGCCAGCAGCCAAGATATAGGGACTAGCGGGAGTTATGAGCAGTTCTTC
CDR3aa: CASSQDIGTSGSYEQFF

abundance: -
v_gene: TRBV4-2
j_gene: TRBJ1-6
d_gene: TRBD1
CDR3nt: TGTGCCAGCAGCCCGACAGGGAACTATCATAATTCACCCCTCCACTTT
CDR3aa: CASSPTGNYHNSPLHF

abundance: -
v_gene: TRBV9
j_gene: TRBJ1-4
d_gene: -
CDR3nt: TGTGCCAGCAGCATAGACGCAGGCCGAGGGGAAAAACTGTTTTTT
CDR3aa: CASSIDAGRGEKLFF

abundance: -
v_gene: TRBV27
j_gene: TRBJ2-7
d_gene: -
CDR3nt: TGTGCCAGCAGTAAACTAGGGGTGGGCGAGCAGTACTTC
CDR3aa: CASSKLGVGEQYF

abundance: few
v_gene: TRBV20-1
j_gene: TRBJ2-1
d_gene: -
CDR3nt: TGCAGTGCTAGAGGCCCCAGGGCTGAGTTCTTC
CDR3aa: CSARGPRAEFF

abundance: once
v_gene: TRBV28
j_gene: TRBJ1-5
d_gene: -
CDR3nt: TGTGCCAGCACCAAGGGGGGCTTCTACAATCAGCCCCAGCATTTT
CDR3aa: CASTKGGFYNQPQHF

abundance: -
v_gene: TRBV20-1
j_gene: TRBJ1-2
d_gene: -
CDR3nt: TGCAGTGCTAGAGAGGGTGGGTGGCACTATGGCTACACCTTC
CDR3aa: CSAREGGWHYGYTF

abundance: -
v_gene: TRBV7-2
j_gene: TRBJ2-2
d_gene: -
CDR3nt: TGTGCCAGCAGCTCGGACGTCAACACCGGGGAGCTGTTTTTT
CDR3aa: CASSSDVNTGELFF

abundance: -
v_gene: TRBV6-2/TRBV6-3
j_gene: TRBJ2-3
d_gene: -
CDR3nt: TGTGCCAGCAGTTACTCGAGTCAGCGGCCCACAGATACGCAGTATTTT
CDR3aa: CASSYSSQRPTDTQYF

abundance: once
v_gene: TRBV5-1
j_gene: TRBJ2-1
d_gene: -
CDR3nt: TGCACCAGCAGTCCTCCACGGGCGGCGGGCCACTACAATGAGCAGTTCTTC
CDR3aa: CTSSPPRAAGHYNEQFF

abundance: few
v_gene: TRBV28
j_gene: TRBJ2-7
d_gene: -
CDR3nt: TGTGCCAGCAGCAAGCCGTACTACGAGCAGTACTTC
CDR3aa: CASSKPYYEQYF

abundance: -
v_gene: TRBV28
j_gene: TRBJ2-7
d_gene: -
CDR3nt: TGTGCCAGCAGTTTGGAGACTATGACCTACGAGCAGTACTTC
CDR3aa: CASSLETMTYEQYF

abundance: -
v_gene: TRBV7-2
j_gene: TRBJ2-7
d_gene: -
CDR3nt: TGTGCCAGCAGCTTAGTCCAGGGCGAGCAGTACTTC
CDR3aa: CASSLVQGEQYF

abundance: -
v_gene: TRBV29-1
j_gene: TRBJ2-2
d_gene: TRBD2
CDR3nt: TGCAGCGTTGAACCTAGCGGGAGGGCCGGCACCGGGGAGCTGTTTTTT
CDR3aa: CSVEPSGRAGTGELFF